The 14 T cell receptor beta chains listed next were all sequenced from one sample in a study of cytomegalovirus exposure and HLA in healthy donors. The PCR used 60 Vbeta and 13 Jbeta primers. Clones were sequenced by immunoSEQ multiplex PCR, and TCRdb holds only the in-frame ones, with some missing. Of roughly 150,000 clones listed, roughly 85% are singletons. Sequencing was performed on PBMCs. These TCRs come from a boy between 2 and 10 years old in good health and CMV-seronegative.

This clone was detected only a few times. The V gene is TRBV6-4, the J gene TRBJ1-1; D ambiguous. The germline CDR1 and CDR2 sequences are MRHNA and SNTAGT. CDR3 length: 15 amino acids. V was pared by 0 bases and J by 3 bases, with 11 bases between. CDR3 loop: CASSDSEAGYTEAFF. The CDR3 region has the DNA TGTGCCAGCAGTGACTCGGAAGCGGGGTACACTGAAGCTTTCTTT.

V and J are TRBV5-1 and TRBJ2-2, with TRBD2 matching over 13 bases. CDR1 and CDR2 from the germline V gene are SGHRS and YFSETQ. The CDR3 consists of 16 residues. The V and J ends lost 4 bases and 7 bases, in that order; junction bases with no gene match: 7. The chain's CDR3 is CASSPGTSGIGGELFF. The CDR3 DNA is TGCGCCAGCAGCCCCGGGACTAGCGGGATCGGCGGGGAGCTGTTTTTT.

The chain is built from TRBV27 and TRBJ2-3; a weak D match, TRBD2 (6 bases). The V gene lost 6 bases and the J gene lost 2 bases, with 18 bases spanning the gap. Germline-derived CDR1 and CDR2 are MNHEY and SMNVEV (reference sequence). There are 16 residues in the CDR3. The CDR3 spells CASSRVKERATDTQYF. The CDR3 coding sequence is TGTGCCAGCAGCCGGGTCAAGGAGCGGGCCACAGATACGCAGTATTTT.

This CDR3 reads CASSRPLGAHTQYF. As DNA, the CDR3 is TGTGCCAGCAGCCGCCCTTTAGGGGCACATACGCAGTATTTT. The V and J genes are TRBV28 and TRBJ2-3; weak D call: TRBD1 (5 bases). V shed 6 bases and J shed 7 bases, with 17 bases lying between them. Germline values: CDR1 MDHEN, CDR2 SYDVKM. The CDR3 is made up of 14 amino acids.

The chain joins TRBV27 to TRBJ1-5; 7 bases are shared with TRBD1. The germline V gene encodes CDR1 MNHEY and CDR2 SMNVEV (reference sequence). The CDR3 sequence is 13 residues long. V trimming: 3 bases; J trimming: 9 bases; junction bases outside the gene matches: 5. The CDR3 spells CASSFRGVGPQHF. CDR3 nucleotide sequence: TGTGCCAGCAGTTTCAGGGGGGTAGGGCCCCAGCATTTT.

This clone was recorded many times. The chain uses TRBV20-1 and TRBJ1-2; D unclear. Germline V CDR1 and CDR2: DFQATT, SNEGSKA (reference sequence). The CDR3 contains 10 residues. Trimming left V 6 bases short and J 6 bases short, with 8 bases between. CDR3 region: CSAYPDGYTF. CDR3 coding DNA: TGCAGTGCCTACCCGGATGGCTACACCTTC.

This chain connects TRBV28 to TRBJ1-1, with 10 bases matching TRBD1. CDR3 length equals 15 residues. V was pared by 5 bases and J by 1 base, with 4 bases of the junction left unmatched. Germline lookup yields CDR1 MDHEN and CDR2 SYDVKM. The CDR3 region has the DNA TGTGCCAGCAGTCCAAGGGACAGGGGGAACACTGAAGCTTTCTTT. It yields the protein CASSPRDRGNTEAFF.

In its sample, this clone was seen a few times. The CDR3 DNA follows: TGCAGTGCCGACTCCACAGATACGCAGTATTTT. It yields the protein CSADSTDTQYF. This chain connects TRBV20-1 to TRBJ2-3, with unresolved D. This CDR3 is built from 11 residues. CDR1 is DFQATT, CDR2 SNEGSKA, per germline (reference sequence). Deletions cut 6 bases from V and 2 bases from J, with 6 bases between.

This clone was counted a single time. The chain couples TRBV5-4 to TRBJ1-1; TRBD1 agrees at 9 bases. V lost 4 bases to trimming and J lost 6 bases; unmatched junction nucleotides: 13. CDR1 and CDR2 (germline): SGHNT, YYREEE (reference sequence). CDR3 length: 16 residues. The CDR3 nucleotides are TGTGCCAGCAGCCCACCACCGACAGGGGGTACGGCTGAAGCTTTCTTT. As protein: CASSPPPTGGTAEAFF. Based on the CDR3 plus reference TRBV5-4 and TRBJ1-1, the full variable domain is ETGVTQSPTHLIKTRGQQVTLRCSSQSGHNTVSWYQQALGQGPQFIFQYYREEENGRGNFPPRFSGLQFPNYSSELNVNALELDDSALYLCASSPPPTGGTAEAFFGQGTRLTVV.

J is TRBJ2-5 and V is TRBV2; D might be TRBD1 (6 bases). The V gene's germline CDR1 is SNHLY and CDR2 FYNNEI. The CDR3 is 15 residues long. V lost 3 bases and J 2 bases, leaving 13 bases between the germline ends. CDR3 coding DNA: TGTGCCAGCAGTGACCAGGGGCTGCTTCAAGAGACCCAGTACTTC. This gives the protein CASSDQGLLQETQYF.

The CDR3 is CASSLWGRNTGELFF. In DNA, the CDR3 is TGTGCCAGCAGTTTATGGGGCCGGAACACCGGGGAGCTGTTTTTT. The chain links TRBV28 to TRBJ2-2, with D unclear. CDR1 is MDHEN and CDR2 is SYDVKM in the germline V gene. Trimming removed 0 bases at V and 1 base at J, with 6 bases between. This CDR3 has 15 residues.

The gene calls are TRBV9 and TRBJ2-3; D call uncertain. V dropped 4 bases and J dropped 10 bases, with 16 bases sitting between them. The CDR3 length is 13 residues. Per the germline V gene, CDR1 is SGDLS and CDR2 is YYNGEE. In DNA form, the CDR3 reads TGTGCCAGCAGCCCTCAACCTAGAAGTGCGCAGTATTTT. Translation: CASSPQPRSAQYF.

CDR3 sequence reads: CASSLVPDIYSNQPQHF. As DNA, the CDR3 is TGTGCCAGCAGCTTAGTTCCGGACATTTATAGCAATCAGCCCCAGCATTTT. The rearrangement uses TRBV7-9 and TRBJ1-5; TRBD1 might be the D (5 bases). V was pared by 1 base and J by 0 bases, with 13 bases between. Germline V gene data show CDR1 as SEHNR and CDR2 as FQNEAQ (reference sequence). CDR3 size: 17 residues.

The chain uses TRBV5-1 and TRBJ2-3; weak D call: TRBD1 (6 bases). Germline V gives CDR1 SGHRS, CDR2 YFSETQ. The CDR3 loop spans 15 amino acids. Trimming shortened V by 0 bases and J by 1 base, and 9 bases separated the two germline ends. The CDR3 DNA follows: TGCGCCAGCAGCTTGGGTAAGGGGGGCACAGATACGCAGTATTTT. It is translated as CASSLGKGGTDTQYF.